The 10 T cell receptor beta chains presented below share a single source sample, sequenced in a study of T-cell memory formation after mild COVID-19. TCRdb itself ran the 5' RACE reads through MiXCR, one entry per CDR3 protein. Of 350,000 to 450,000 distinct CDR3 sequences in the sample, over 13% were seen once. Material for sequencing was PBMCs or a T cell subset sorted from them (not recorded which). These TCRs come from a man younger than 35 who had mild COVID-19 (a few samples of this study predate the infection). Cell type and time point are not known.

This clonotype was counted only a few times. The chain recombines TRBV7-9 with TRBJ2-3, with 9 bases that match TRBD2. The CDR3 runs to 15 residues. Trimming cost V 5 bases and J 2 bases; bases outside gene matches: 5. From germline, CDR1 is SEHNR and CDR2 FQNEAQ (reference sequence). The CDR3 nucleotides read TGTGCCAGCAGCGGGGGGACTAGCCCCACAGATACGCAGTATTTT. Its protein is CASSGGTSPTDTQYF.

The CDR3 region has the DNA TGTGCCAGCAGCCCTCTGGCAGGGGATGGAAACACCATATATTTT. Translating it yields CASSPLAGDGNTIYF. J is TRBJ1-3 and V is TRBV7-9, with D perhaps TRBD1 (6 bases). Trimming removed 5 bases at V and 3 bases at J, with 14 bases between. CDR1 SEHNR and CDR2 FQNEAQ come from the germline V gene (reference sequence). The CDR3 is 15 amino acids.

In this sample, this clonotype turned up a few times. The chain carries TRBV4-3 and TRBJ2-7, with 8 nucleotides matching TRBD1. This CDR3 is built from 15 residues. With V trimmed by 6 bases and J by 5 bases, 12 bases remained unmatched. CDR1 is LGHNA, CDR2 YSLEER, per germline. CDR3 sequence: CASSGVGQGLHEQYF. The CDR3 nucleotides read TGCGCCAGCAGTGGTGTAGGACAGGGCCTCCACGAGCAGTACTTC.

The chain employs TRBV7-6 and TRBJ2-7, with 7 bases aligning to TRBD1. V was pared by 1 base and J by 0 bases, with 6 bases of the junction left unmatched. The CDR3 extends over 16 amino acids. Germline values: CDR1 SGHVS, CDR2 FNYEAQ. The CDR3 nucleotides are TGTGCCAGCAGCTTAGAAACAGGGGACCACTCCTACGAGCAGTACTTC. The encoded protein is CASSLETGDHSYEQYF. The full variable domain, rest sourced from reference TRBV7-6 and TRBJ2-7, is GAGVSQSPRYKVTKRGQDVALRCDPISGHVSLYWYRQALGQGPEFLTYFNYEAQQDKSGLPNDRFSAERPEGSISTLTIQRTEQRDSAMYRCASSLETGDHSYEQYFGPGTRLTVT.

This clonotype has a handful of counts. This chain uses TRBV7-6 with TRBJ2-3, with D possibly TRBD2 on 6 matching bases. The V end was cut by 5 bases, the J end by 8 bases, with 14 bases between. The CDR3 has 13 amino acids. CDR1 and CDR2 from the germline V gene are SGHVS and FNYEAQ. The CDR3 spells CASSRGTSATQYF. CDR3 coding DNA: TGTGCCAGCAGCCGGGGGACCTCCGCTACGCAGTATTTT.

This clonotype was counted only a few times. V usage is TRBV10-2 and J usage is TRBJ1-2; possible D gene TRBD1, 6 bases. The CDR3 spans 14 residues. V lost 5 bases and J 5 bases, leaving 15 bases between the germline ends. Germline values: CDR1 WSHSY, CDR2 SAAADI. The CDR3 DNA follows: TGCGCCAGCAGTACCGAACAGGGCCTATATGGCTACACCTTC. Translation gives CASSTEQGLYGYTF.

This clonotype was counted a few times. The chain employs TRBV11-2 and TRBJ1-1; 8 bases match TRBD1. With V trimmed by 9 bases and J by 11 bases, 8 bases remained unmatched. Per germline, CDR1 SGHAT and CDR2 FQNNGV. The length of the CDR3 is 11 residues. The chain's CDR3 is CASGATGVAFF. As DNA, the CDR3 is TGTGCCAGTGGGGCGACAGGGGTTGCTTTCTTT.

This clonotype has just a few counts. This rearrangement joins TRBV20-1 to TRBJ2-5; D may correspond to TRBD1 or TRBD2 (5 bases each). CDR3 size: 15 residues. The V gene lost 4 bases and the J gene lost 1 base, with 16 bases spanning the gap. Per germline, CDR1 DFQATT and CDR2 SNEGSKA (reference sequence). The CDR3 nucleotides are TGCAGTGCTACCTCTCAGGGACGAACCCAAGAGACCCAGTACTTC. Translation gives CSATSQGRTQETQYF.

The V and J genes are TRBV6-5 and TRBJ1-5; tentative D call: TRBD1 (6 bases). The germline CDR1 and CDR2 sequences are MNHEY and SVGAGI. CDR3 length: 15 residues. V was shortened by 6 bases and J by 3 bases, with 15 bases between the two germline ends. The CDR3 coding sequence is TGTGCCAGCAGCCTATTTCGGGGGGCCAATCAGCCCCAGCATTTT. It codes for CASSLFRGANQPQHF.

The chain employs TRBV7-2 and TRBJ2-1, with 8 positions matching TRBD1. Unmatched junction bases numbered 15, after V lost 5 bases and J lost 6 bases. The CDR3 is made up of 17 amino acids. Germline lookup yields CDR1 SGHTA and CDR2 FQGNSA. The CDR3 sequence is CASSLSSPGQGGNEQFF. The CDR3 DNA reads TGTGCCAGCAGCCTCAGCAGTCCCGGACAGGGAGGCAATGAGCAGTTCTTC.